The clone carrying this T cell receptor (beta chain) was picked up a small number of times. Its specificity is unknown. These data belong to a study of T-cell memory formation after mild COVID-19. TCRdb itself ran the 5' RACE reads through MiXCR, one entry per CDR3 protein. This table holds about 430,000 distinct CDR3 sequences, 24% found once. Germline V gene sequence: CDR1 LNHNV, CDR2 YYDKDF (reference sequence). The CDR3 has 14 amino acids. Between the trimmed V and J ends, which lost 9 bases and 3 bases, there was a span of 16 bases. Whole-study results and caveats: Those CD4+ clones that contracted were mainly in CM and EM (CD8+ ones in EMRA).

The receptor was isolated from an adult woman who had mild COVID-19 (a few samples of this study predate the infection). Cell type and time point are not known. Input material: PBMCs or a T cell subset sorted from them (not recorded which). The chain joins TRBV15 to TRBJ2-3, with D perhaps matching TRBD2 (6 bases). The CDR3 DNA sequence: TGTGCCACTGACCTGGGGGGTGTGACAGATACGCAGTATTTT. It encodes CATDLGGVTDTQYF.